Sequencing of this T cell receptor beta chain was carried out in a study of circulating CD8 cells and anti-PD-1 response in melanoma. Study-wide background: About 50% of the 13 melanoma patients received first-line anti-PD-1 therapy. Findings and caveats of the study: DNEG was most diverse; TIGIT repertoires were least diverse. Most experiments lacked replicates. Clonotype sharing was highest between DPOS and TIGIT subsets.

The CDR3 covers 10 residues. Germline lookup yields CDR1 LNHDA and CDR2 SQIVND (reference sequence). The germline V and J ends were trimmed by 8 bases and 7 bases, with 6 bases remaining between them. From live CD3+CD8+TCRalphabeta+ cells, four PD-1 and/or TIGIT subsets were sorted. Each library started from roughly 15 ng of total RNA using the QIAseq Immune Repertoire TCR panel. One entry per CDR3 protein, called by TCRdb with MiXCR from the reads. This table holds over a thousand distinct CDR3 sequences, 5.5% to 7% found once. By share, this clonotype counts as medium-sized (0.01 to 0.1%). Antigen specificity is unknown.

The source of this sequence is a human donor with melanoma. The sequences come from CD8+ T cells from PBMCs, collected at baseline or after one month of anti-PD-1 therapy (not recorded which). The rearrangement uses TRBV19 and TRBJ1-5, with a weak D call TRBD1 (5 bases). In nucleotides, the CDR3 is TGTGCCAGTGGGGGGCAGCCCCAGCATTTT. Protein product: CASGGQPQHF.